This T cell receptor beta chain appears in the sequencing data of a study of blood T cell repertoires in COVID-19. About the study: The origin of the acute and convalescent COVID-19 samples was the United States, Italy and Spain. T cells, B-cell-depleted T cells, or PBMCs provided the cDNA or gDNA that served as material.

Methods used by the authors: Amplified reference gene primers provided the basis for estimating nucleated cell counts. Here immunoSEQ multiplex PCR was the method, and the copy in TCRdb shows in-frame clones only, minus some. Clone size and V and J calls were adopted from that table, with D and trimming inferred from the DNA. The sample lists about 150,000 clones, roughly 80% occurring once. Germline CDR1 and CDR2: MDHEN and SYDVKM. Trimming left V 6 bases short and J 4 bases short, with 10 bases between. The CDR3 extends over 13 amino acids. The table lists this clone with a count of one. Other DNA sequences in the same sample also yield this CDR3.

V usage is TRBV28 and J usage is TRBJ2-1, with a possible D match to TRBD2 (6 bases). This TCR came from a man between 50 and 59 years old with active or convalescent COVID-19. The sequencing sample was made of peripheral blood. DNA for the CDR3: TGTGCCAGCAGCCTGGGACTTTACAATGAGCAGTTCTTC. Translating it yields CASSLGLYNEQFF. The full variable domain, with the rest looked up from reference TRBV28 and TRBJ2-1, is DVKVTQSSRYLVKRTGEKVFLECVQDMDHENMFWYRQDPGLGLRLIYFSYDVKMKEKGDIPEGYSVSREKKERFSLILESASTNQTSMYLCASSLGLYNEQFFGPGTRLTVL.